This TCR beta chain was recovered during a study of post-analysis software for immune sequencing data. Whole-study context: Relapsing-remitting, secondary progressive and progressive-relapsing courses of multiple sclerosis were included. Findings and caveats of the study: Significantly lower normalized Chao1 diversity was found in patients with multiple sclerosis relative to controls. Controls showed lower frequencies than patients for several TRBV segments, and TRBV5-6, TRBV5-1 and TRBV20-1 were among these. Samples made in the same batch grouped tightly together by F measure.

Germline-derived CDR1 and CDR2 are SGHRS and YFSETQ. The CDR3 has 13 amino acids. A word on this clonotype: No antigen is known for it.

Prepared TCR beta cDNA libraries contained unique molecular identifiers. T cells, about 0.9 to 11 million of them, yielded about 500,000 cDNA molecules. Each CDR3 protein gets one entry after TCRdb re-called the PCR reads with MiXCR. The repertoire holds about 500,000 distinct CDR3 sequences, with less than 45% as singletons. The receptor was isolated from a girl aged 5 to 17 with multiple sclerosis. The chain has TRBV5-1 and TRBJ2-7; tentatively, D is TRBD1 or TRBD2 (5 bases each). The end of the DNA fits TRBJ2-5 better, so the J call may be wrong. Sequenced: blood. CDR3 protein: CASSSGTPETQYF. The CDR3 nucleotides are TGCGCCAGCAGCTCCGGGACCCCGGAGACCCAGTACTTC.